These 5 T cell receptor beta chains were all obtained from the same sample, sequenced in a study of shared clonotypes between healthy human individuals. The assay was immunoSEQ multiplex PCR, and TCRdb's table has in-frame clones only and misses some. The repertoire holds 800,000 to 1,200,000 clones, with about 80% as singletons. The specimen sequenced was memory CD4+ T cells from PBMCs. Subset indicated: CD45RA-negative fraction. These receptors all come from a man younger than 35 in good health. Some clones in this sample may be carry-over from other donors' samples.

The chain links TRBV18 to TRBJ2-1; 11 bases line up with TRBD2. CDR1 is KGHSH and CDR2 is LQKENI in the germline V gene. The ends lost 2 bases at V and 9 bases at J; junction bases unmatched: 9. The CDR3 is 16 amino acids. CDR3 nucleotide sequence: TGTGCCAGCTCACCAGTACGACTAGCGGGAAGCGGTGAGCAGTTCTTC. The encoded protein is CASSPVRLAGSGEQFF.

At least ten counts were recorded for this clone. The same CDR3 can be traced to other DNA sequences in this sample. The rearrangement joins TRBV5-1 to TRBJ2-2, with D hard to call. The CDR3 runs to 15 residues. V gave up 0 bases and J gave up 5 bases, with 11 bases separating them. Germline V gene sequence: CDR1 SGHRS, CDR2 YFSETQ. The CDR3 region is CASSLGAPFTGELFF. The DNA for the CDR3 is TGCGCCAGCAGCTTGGGCGCCCCATTTACCGGGGAGCTGTTTTTT.

V gene TRBV30 combines with J gene TRBJ1-4; a weak D match, TRBD1 (6 bases). Trimming took 1 base from V and 0 from J, leaving 12 bases between them. Germline lookup yields CDR1 GTSNPN and CDR2 SVGIG (reference sequence). The CDR3 has 16 amino acids. As DNA, the CDR3 is TGTGCCTGGAGTGCCAAACGACAGGCAACTAATGAAAAACTGTTTTTT. It encodes CAWSAKRQATNEKLFF.

The rearrangement links TRBV7-6 to TRBJ1-2, with D possibly being TRBD1 (6 bases). Germline V gene lookup returns CDR1 SGHVS and CDR2 FNYEAQ. CDR3 length: 15 amino acids. V lost 5 bases, J lost 3 bases, and 16 bases lay in between. CDR3 nucleotide sequence: TGTGCCAGCAGCGTTGCGGCGGGGGGGCACTATGGCTACACCTTC. Protein sequence: CASSVAAGGHYGYTF.

This clone was recorded once. The genes are TRBV19 and TRBJ2-2; D is uncertain. The CDR3 extends over 15 amino acids. Trimming pared 6 bases from V and 0 bases from J, leaving 11 bases between. CDR1 LNHDA and CDR2 SQIVND come from the germline V gene (reference sequence). The CDR3 sequence is CASSIDGSNTGELFF. DNA of the CDR3: TGTGCCAGTAGCATCGACGGTTCGAACACCGGGGAGCTGTTTTTT. Drawing the rest from reference TRBV19 and TRBJ2-2, the complete variable domain is DGGITQSPKYLFRKEGQNVTLSCEQNLNHDAMYWYRQDPGQGLRLIYYSQIVNDFQKGDIAEGYSVSREKKESFPLTVTSAQKNPTAFYLCASSIDGSNTGELFFGEGSRLTVL.